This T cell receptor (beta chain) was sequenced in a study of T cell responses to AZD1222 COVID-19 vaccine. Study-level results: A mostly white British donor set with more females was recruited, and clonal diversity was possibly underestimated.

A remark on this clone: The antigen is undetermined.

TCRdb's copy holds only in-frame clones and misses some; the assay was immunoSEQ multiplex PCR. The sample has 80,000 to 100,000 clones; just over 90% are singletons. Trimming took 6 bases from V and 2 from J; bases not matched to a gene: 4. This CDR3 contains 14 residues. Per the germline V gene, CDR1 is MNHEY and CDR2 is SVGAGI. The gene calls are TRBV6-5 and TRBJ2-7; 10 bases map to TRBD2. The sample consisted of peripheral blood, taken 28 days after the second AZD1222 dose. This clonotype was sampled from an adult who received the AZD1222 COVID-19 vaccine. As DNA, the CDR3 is TGTGCCAGCAGCTTAGCGGGGGGAGCCTACGAGCAGTACTTC. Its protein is CASSLAGGAYEQYF.